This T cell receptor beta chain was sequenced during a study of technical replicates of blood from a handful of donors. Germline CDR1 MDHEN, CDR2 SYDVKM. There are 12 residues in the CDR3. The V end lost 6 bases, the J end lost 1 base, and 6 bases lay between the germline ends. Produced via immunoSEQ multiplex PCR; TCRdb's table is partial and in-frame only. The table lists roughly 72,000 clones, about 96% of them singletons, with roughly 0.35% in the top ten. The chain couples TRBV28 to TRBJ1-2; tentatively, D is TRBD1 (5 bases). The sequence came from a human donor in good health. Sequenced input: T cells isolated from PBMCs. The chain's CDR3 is CASRTDNYGYTF. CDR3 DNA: TGTGCCAGCAGGACAGATAACTATGGCTACACCTTC.